This T cell receptor beta chain was identified during a study of shared clonotypes between healthy human individuals. Notes on the study in general: Sequencing of the sorted subsets was shown by rarefaction to be incomplete despite large depth. Non-shared clonotypes displayed generation probabilities falling below those of clonotypes present in all four donors.

To note about this clone: Its antigen remains unidentified.

Once extracted for a subset, genomic DNA was divided evenly among several immunoSEQ plates. Template for every sorted-subset replicate PCR totaled 150 to 250 ng DNA, around 32,000 T cell genomes. Libraries were prepared by immunoSEQ multiplex PCR; TCRdb keeps only in-frame clonotypes and omits some of them. The sample includes approximately 2,300,000 clones, 85% to 95% of them seen just once. The ends were cut back, 8 bases at V and 0 bases at J, with 9 bases in the middle. This CDR3 is 13 amino acids long. Germline V CDR1 and CDR2: SGHTA, FQGTGA. Sequenced sample: naive CD4+ T cells from PBMCs. Specified subset: CD45RA+ positively selected. The chain is built from TRBV7-3 and TRBJ2-3, with D uncertain. The sequence was collected from a man aged 18 to 29 in good health. Some clones in this sample may be carry-over from other donors' samples. The CDR3 coding sequence is TGTGCCAGCGGCAGGTATAGCACAGATACGCAGTATTTT. This gives the protein CASGRYSTDTQYF.